This TCR beta chain was documented in a study of low-dose radiotherapy and immunotherapy resistance in tumors. Both TCRalpha and TCRbeta chains were reverse transcribed with V-gene-specific primers. Both a constant-region primer and a V-primer adapter served to amplify TCRs across roughly 20 PCR cycles. TCRdb re-derived calls from the reads in MiXCR, one entry per CDR3 protein. The table shows 65,000 to 100,000 distinct CDR3 sequences, with 15% to 20% occurring only once. This clonotype was observed many times. As for time point: before trial treatment. Germline V CDR1 and CDR2: MGHDK, SYGVNS. CDR3 length: 14 amino acids. V lost 1 base and J 5 bases, leaving 11 bases between the germline ends.

This sequence originates from a male donor with prostate cancer. The source material was PBMCs, sampled before treatment. This rearrangement joins TRBV25-1 to TRBJ1-1; D gene ambiguous. The DNA of the CDR3 is TGTGCCAGCAGTGAATTGTTGGCAGAGACTGAAGCTTTCTTT. Protein product: CASSELLAETEAFF. The complete variable domain, with remaining parts taken from reference TRBV25-1 and TRBJ1-1, reads EADIYQTPRYLVIGTGKKITLECSQTMGHDKMYWYQQDPGMELHLIHYSYGVNSTEKGDLSSESTVSRIRTEHFPLTLESARPSHTSQYLCASSELLAETEAFFGQGTRLTVV.